Each of the 27 T cell receptor beta chains below was sequenced from the same sample in a study of blood T cell repertoires in COVID-19. Sequenced by immunoSEQ multiplex PCR; TCRdb stores in-frame clones only, minus some. Of around 150,000 clones listed, approximately 83% were seen once; the top ten hold roughly 5.6%. Input material: PBMCs or T cells enriched from blood (not recorded which). The source of these receptors is a man in his 70s who had been exposed to COVID-19.

V usage is TRBV5-1 and J usage is TRBJ2-2; 8 nucleotides align to TRBD1. Looked up from germline, CDR1 is SGHRS and CDR2 is YFSETQ. This CDR3 spans 14 amino acids. V trimming: 4 bases; J trimming: 5 bases; junction bases outside the gene matches: 4. CDR3 sequence reads: CASSLQGETGELFF. CDR3 coding DNA: TGCGCCAGCAGCCTACAGGGGGAAACCGGGGAGCTGTTTTTT.

The rearrangement joins TRBV28 to TRBJ2-3; a weak D match, TRBD1 (5 bases). Germline V gene lookup returns CDR1 MDHEN and CDR2 SYDVKM. V shed 6 bases and J shed 2 bases, with 12 bases lying between them. The CDR3 spans 14 residues. The CDR3 bases are TGTGCCAGCAGCCCCGGACATCACACAGATACGCAGTATTTT. It translates to CASSPGHHTDTQYF. Full variable domain (outside the CDR3, taken from reference TRBV28 and TRBJ2-3): DVKVTQSSRYLVKRTGEKVFLECVQDMDHENMFWYRQDPGLGLRLIYFSYDVKMKEKGDIPEGYSVSREKKERFSLILESASTNQTSMYLCASSPGHHTDTQYFGPGTRLTVL.

J is TRBJ2-7 and V is TRBV5-1; no clear D gene. The germline gives CDR1 SGHRS, CDR2 YFSETQ. This CDR3 spans 13 amino acids. V gave up 4 bases and J gave up 6 bases, with 14 bases separating them. The CDR3 DNA sequence: TGCGCCAGCAGCATGTTCGAAGGAGCCGAGCAGTACTTC. Its translation: CASSMFEGAEQYF.

The chain has TRBV5-6 and TRBJ2-7; the match to TRBD1 covers 7 bases. CDR1 is SGHDT and CDR2 is YYEEEE in the germline V gene. The CDR3 runs to 15 residues. The junction had 7 bases not matched to a gene; V was cut back by 2 bases and J by 2 bases. In DNA, the CDR3 is TGTGCCAGCAGCTTTGACAGGGTGACCACCTACGAGCAGTACTTC. Amino acid sequence: CASSFDRVTTYEQYF.

This chain links TRBV25-1 with TRBJ1-1; D is possibly TRBD1 (6 bases). The CDR3 length is 15 residues. Germline-derived CDR1 and CDR2 are MGHDK and SYGVNS. V lost 6 bases and J lost 2, with 16 bases in between. As DNA, the CDR3 is TGTGCCAGCAGAGGACCGGACAGTCGAAACACTGAAGCTTTCTTT. Its translation is CASRGPDSRNTEAFF.

The rearrangement uses TRBV2 and TRBJ1-1; the match to TRBD1 covers 8 bases. J gave up 5 bases and V 6 bases, and 5 bases lay outside the gene matches. CDR1 SNHLY and CDR2 FYNNEI come from the germline V gene. CDR3 size: 13 residues. The DNA for the CDR3 is TGTGCCAGCAGGGGGACAGGTCGAACTGAAGCTTTCTTT. Protein product: CASRGTGRTEAFF.

This clone occurred a few times. The chain employs TRBV3-1 (or the pseudogene TRBV3-2) and TRBJ2-1, with 10 bases identical to TRBD2. The length of the CDR3 is 16 residues. Germline-derived CDR1 and CDR2 are LGHDT and YNNKEL (reference sequence). The ends lost 5 bases at V and 4 bases at J; junction bases unmatched: 8. The CDR3: CASSFSSTSGYNEQFF. The CDR3 DNA reads as TGTGCCAGCAGCTTTTCTTCGACTAGCGGGTACAATGAGCAGTTCTTC.

The rearrangement uses TRBV29-1 and TRBJ2-5, with 9 bases aligning to TRBD1. Germline CDR1 and CDR2: SQVTM and ANQGSEA. This CDR3 is 12 amino acids long. With V trimmed by 6 bases and J by 5 bases, 4 bases remained unmatched. CDR3 coding DNA: TGCAGCGTCCCGACAGGGGGGGAGACCCAGTACTTC. Protein sequence: CSVPTGGETQYF.

This clone was seen a few times. The V call is TRBV28, the J call TRBJ1-2; D unresolved. V lost 5 bases and J 0 bases, leaving 10 bases between the germline ends. The CDR3 totals 14 residues. Germline loops: CDR1 MDHEN, CDR2 SYDVKM. In DNA form, the CDR3 reads TGTGCCAGCAGTGATAACCCTACTAACTATGGCTACACCTTC. The encoded protein is CASSDNPTNYGYTF.

This clone was picked up one time. The rearrangement uses TRBV5-1 and TRBJ1-2, with TRBD1 matching over 9 bases. CDR3 size: 15 residues. Germline loops: CDR1 SGHRS, CDR2 YFSETQ. V was pared by 3 bases and J by 4 bases, with 7 bases of the junction left unmatched. The CDR3 DNA sequence: TGCGCCAGCAGCTCACAGGGGGCGCCGAGCTATGGCTACACCTTC. This sequence encodes CASSSQGAPSYGYTF.

The V gene is TRBV5-6, the J gene TRBJ1-4, with D perhaps TRBD1 (5 bases). The germline V gene encodes CDR1 SGHDT and CDR2 YYEEEE. The CDR3 extends over 13 amino acids. Trimming cost V 1 base and J 12 bases, with 13 bases left between them. The CDR3 DNA sequence: TGTGCCAGCAGCTTGTGGAGGGACCTCGAACTGTTTTTT. This gives the protein CASSLWRDLELFF.

CDR3 amino acids: CATSNRYEQYF. CDR3 DNA sequence: TGTGCCACCAGCAACAGGTACGAGCAGTACTTC. The chain is built from TRBV15 and TRBJ2-7; maybe TRBD1 (5 bases). V shed 4 bases and J shed 4 bases, with 5 bases lying between them. The CDR3 runs 11 residues. Germline CDR1 is LNHNV and CDR2 is YYDKDF (reference sequence).

The gene calls are TRBV3-1 (or the pseudogene TRBV3-2) and TRBJ1-2; D is perhaps TRBD1 (6 bases). Germline V gene lookup returns CDR1 LGHDT and CDR2 YNNKEL (reference sequence). The CDR3 is made up of 14 amino acids. V dropped 0 bases and J dropped 3 bases, with 8 bases sitting between them. CDR3 coding DNA: TGTGCCAGCAGCCAAGATACAGGGTACTATGGCTACACCTTC. It translates to CASSQDTGYYGYTF.

The rearrangement joins TRBV30 to TRBJ1-6; D remains unclear. This CDR3 spans 15 amino acids. Germline CDR1 reads GTSNPN; CDR2 reads SVGIG (reference sequence). The V end lost 3 bases, the J end lost 9 bases, and 18 bases lay between the germline ends. The CDR3 loop is CAWREGTQFGSPLHF. CDR3 in DNA: TGTGCCTGGAGAGAGGGAACCCAGTTTGGTTCACCCCTCCACTTT.

The rearrangement links TRBV19 to TRBJ1-2; TRBD1 agrees at 7 bases. Germline CDR1 reads LNHDA; CDR2 reads SQIVND (reference sequence). V lost 3 bases to trimming and J lost 5 bases; unmatched junction nucleotides: 3. There are 13 residues in the CDR3. CDR3 protein: CASSIPQGYGYTF. The CDR3 DNA sequence: TGTGCCAGTAGTATCCCACAGGGGTATGGCTACACCTTC.

V and J are TRBV7-3 and TRBJ1-4; 11 positions agree with TRBD1. J lost 8 bases, V lost 5 bases, and 1 base had no gene match. Germline-derived CDR1 and CDR2 are SGHTA and FQGTGA. The CDR3 consists of 13 residues. CDR3: CASSRDRGEKLFF. In DNA, the CDR3 is TGTGCCAGCAGCAGGGACAGGGGGGAAAAACTGTTTTTT.

The gene calls are TRBV29-1 and TRBJ2-1; 11 nucleotides agree with TRBD2. The germline gives CDR1 SQVTM, CDR2 ANQGSEA. There are 17 residues in the CDR3. Trimming at V came to 1 base and at J to 1 base, leaving 6 bases not matched to a gene. The CDR3 coding sequence is TGCAGCGTTGAAGGGCCTACTAGCGGGAGTTCCTACAATGAGCAGTTCTTC. Translating it yields CSVEGPTSGSSYNEQFF.

This rearrangement joins TRBV27 to TRBJ1-6; 8 bases align to TRBD1. Germline CDR1 and CDR2: MNHEY and SMNVEV (reference sequence). The CDR3 has 13 amino acids. With 8 bases clipped from V and 6 bases from J, the junction kept 3 bases outside the gene matches. CDR3 loop: CASGQGGNSPLHF. The CDR3 DNA is TGTGCCAGCGGACAGGGAGGTAATTCACCCCTCCACTTT.

V is TRBV19 and J is TRBJ2-7; D is unclear. The CDR3 is made up of 13 amino acids. The germline V gene has CDR1 LNHDA and CDR2 SQIVND (reference sequence). The V gene lost 2 bases and the J gene lost 7 bases, with 12 bases spanning the gap. The CDR3 region has the DNA TGTGCCAGTAGTATAAATCCTAGTCAGGAGCAGTACTTC. Amino acids: CASSINPSQEQYF. Full variable domain (outside the CDR3, taken from reference TRBV19 and TRBJ2-7): DGGITQSPKYLFRKEGQNVTLSCEQNLNHDAMYWYRQDPGQGLRLIYYSQIVNDFQKGDIAEGYSVSREKKESFPLTVTSAQKNPTAFYLCASSINPSQEQYFGPGTRLTVT.

The V gene is TRBV11-3, the J gene TRBJ2-2, with 11 bases aligning to TRBD2. CDR3 length: 16 residues. CDR1 is SGHNT, CDR2 YENEEA, per germline. V lost 3 bases, J lost 3 bases, and 3 bases stayed unmatched. The CDR3, as DNA: TGTGCCAGCAGCTTCGCTAGCGGGGGGCACACCGGGGAGCTGTTTTTT. Its translation is CASSFASGGHTGELFF.

V usage is TRBV28 and J usage is TRBJ2-2, with TRBD2 as a possible D gene (5 bases). Germline CDR1 and CDR2: MDHEN and SYDVKM. This CDR3 is 15 amino acids long. Trimming removed 6 bases at V and 6 bases at J, with 17 bases between. The CDR3 spells CASRTPGFNAGELFF. The DNA for the CDR3 is TGTGCCAGCAGGACTCCGGGGTTTAACGCCGGGGAGCTGTTTTTT.

Only a few counts were recorded for this clone. The rearrangement joins TRBV2 to TRBJ1-2; 10 nucleotides agree with TRBD1. Germline V lookup: CDR1 SNHLY, CDR2 FYNNEI. Trimming took 6 bases from V and 8 from J; bases not matched to a gene: 3. CDR3 length: 12 residues. As DNA, the CDR3 is TGTGCCAGCAGGGACAGGGGGGAAGGCTACACCTTC. Translating it yields CASRDRGEGYTF.

The chain recombines TRBV5-5 with TRBJ1-4, with TRBD1 identical over 7 bases. V was clipped by 5 bases and J by 0 bases; unmatched bases: 4. CDR1 and CDR2 from the germline V gene are SGHKS and YYEKEE (reference sequence). The CDR3 has 15 residues. The CDR3 sequence is CASSLTGSTNEKLFF. The CDR3 DNA reads as TGTGCCAGCAGTTTGACAGGGTCAACTAATGAAAAACTGTTTTTT.

The J gene is TRBJ1-5, the V gene TRBV5-5, with D perhaps TRBD1 (6 bases). Looked up from germline, CDR1 is SGHKS and CDR2 is YYEKEE (reference sequence). This CDR3 is built from 16 residues. The V and J ends lost 1 base and 3 bases respectively, with 14 bases between them. The CDR3 DNA is TGTGCCAGCAGCTTGTTATCTACAGGGAACAATCAGCCCCAGCATTTT. Residues: CASSLLSTGNNQPQHF.

The rearrangement joins TRBV9 to TRBJ2-3, with 10 positions matching TRBD1. This CDR3 region has 18 residues. V lost 3 bases, J lost 2 bases, and 12 bases stayed unmatched. Germline loops: CDR1 SGDLS, CDR2 YYNGEE. The CDR3 here is CASSGISGTGVVTDTQYF. DNA for the CDR3: TGTGCCAGCAGCGGCATCTCTGGGACAGGGGTGGTCACAGATACGCAGTATTTT.

The V and J genes are TRBV10-3 and TRBJ1-2, with TRBD1 as a possible D gene (6 bases). The CDR3 is 13 residues long. The germline V gene has CDR1 ENHRY and CDR2 SYGVKD. V lost 10 bases, J lost 3 bases, and 15 bases lay in between. The DNA for the CDR3 is TGTGCCAATAGGGGGGGGGCTGACTATGGCTACACCTTC. Translated, it gives CANRGGADYGYTF.

The genes are TRBV5-1 and TRBJ2-6; a possible D gene is TRBD1 (6 bases). With 4 bases removed from V and 0 bases from J, the gap between germline ends came to 17 bases. There are 18 residues in the CDR3. Germline assignment: CDR1 SGHRS and CDR2 YFSETQ. The CDR3 nucleotides read TGCGCCAGCAGCCCACAGGGCGTCCTACTCTCTGGGGCCAACGTCCTGACTTTC. It specifies CASSPQGVLLSGANVLTF.